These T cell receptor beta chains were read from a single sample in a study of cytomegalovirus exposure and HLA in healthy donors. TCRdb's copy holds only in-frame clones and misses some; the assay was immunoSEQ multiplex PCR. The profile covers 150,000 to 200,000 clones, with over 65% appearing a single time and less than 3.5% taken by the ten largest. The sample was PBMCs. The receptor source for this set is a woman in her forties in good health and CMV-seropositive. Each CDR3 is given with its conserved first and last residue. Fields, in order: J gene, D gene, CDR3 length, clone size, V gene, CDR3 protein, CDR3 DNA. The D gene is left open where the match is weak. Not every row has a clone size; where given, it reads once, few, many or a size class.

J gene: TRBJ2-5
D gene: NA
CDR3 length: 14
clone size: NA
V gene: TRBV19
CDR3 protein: CASSIVQGLETQYF
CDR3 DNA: TGTGCCAGTAGTATAGTTCAGGGGTTAGAGACCCAGTACTTC

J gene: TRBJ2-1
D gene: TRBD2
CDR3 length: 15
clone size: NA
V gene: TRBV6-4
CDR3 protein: CASSTPGTSQNEQFF
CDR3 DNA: TGTGCCAGCAGCACTCCCGGGACTAGCCAAAATGAGCAGTTCTTC

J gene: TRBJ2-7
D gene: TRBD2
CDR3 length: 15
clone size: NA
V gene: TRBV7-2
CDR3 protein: CASSPGTRPVYEQYF
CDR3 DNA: TGTGCCAGCAGCCCCGGGACTAGACCTGTCTACGAGCAGTACTTC

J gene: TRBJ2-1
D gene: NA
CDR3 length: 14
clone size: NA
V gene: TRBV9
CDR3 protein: CASSVRRLDGEQFF
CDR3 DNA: TGTGCCAGCAGCGTACGCCGACTAGACGGTGAGCAGTTCTTC

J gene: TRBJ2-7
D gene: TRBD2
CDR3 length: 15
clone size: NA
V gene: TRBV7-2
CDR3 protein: CASSRTSGSSYEQYF
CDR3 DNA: TGTGCCAGCAGCCGGACTAGCGGGAGTTCCTACGAGCAGTACTTC

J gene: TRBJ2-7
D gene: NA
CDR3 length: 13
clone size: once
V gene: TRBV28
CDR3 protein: CASSSGPPYEQYF
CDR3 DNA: TGTGCCAGCAGTTCAGGGCCCCCCTACGAGCAGTACTTC

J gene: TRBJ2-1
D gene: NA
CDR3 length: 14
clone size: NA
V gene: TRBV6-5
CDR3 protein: CASRWWNWGDEQFF
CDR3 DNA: TGTGCCAGCAGATGGTGGAATTGGGGCGATGAGCAGTTCTTC

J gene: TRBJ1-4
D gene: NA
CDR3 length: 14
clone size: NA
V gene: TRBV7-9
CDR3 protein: CASSLRDSNEKLFF
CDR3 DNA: TGTGCCAGCAGCCTACGGGATTCTAATGAAAAACTGTTTTTT

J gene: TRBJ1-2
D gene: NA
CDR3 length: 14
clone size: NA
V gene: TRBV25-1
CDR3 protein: CASSESGKDYGYPF
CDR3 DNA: TGTGCCAGCAGTGAGTCCGGCAAAGACTATGGCTACCCCTTC

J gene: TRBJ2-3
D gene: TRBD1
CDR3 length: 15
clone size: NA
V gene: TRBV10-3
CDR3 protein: CAISAEQGAADTQYF
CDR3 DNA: TGTGCCATCAGTGCCGAACAGGGGGCGGCAGATACGCAGTATTTT

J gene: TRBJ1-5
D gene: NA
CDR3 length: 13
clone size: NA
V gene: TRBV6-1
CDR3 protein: CASREQGGQPQHF
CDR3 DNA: TGTGCCAGCAGAGAACAGGGCGGTCAGCCCCAGCATTTT

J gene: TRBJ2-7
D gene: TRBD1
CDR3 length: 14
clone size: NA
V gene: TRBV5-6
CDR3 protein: CASSAGTEILLQYF
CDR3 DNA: TGTGCCAGCAGCGCCGGGACAGAGATATTACTGCAGTACTTC

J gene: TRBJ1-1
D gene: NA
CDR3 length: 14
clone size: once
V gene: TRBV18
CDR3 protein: CASSPSRQPNEAFF
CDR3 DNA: TGTGCCAGCTCACCTTCCCGACAGCCGAACGAAGCTTTCTTT

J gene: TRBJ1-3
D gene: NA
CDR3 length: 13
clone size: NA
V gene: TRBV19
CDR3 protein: CASIADTGNTIYF
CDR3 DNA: TGTGCCAGTATTGCGGATACTGGAAACACCATATATTTT

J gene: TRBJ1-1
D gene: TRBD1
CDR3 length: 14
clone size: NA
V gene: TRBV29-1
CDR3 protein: CSVGQDRMNTEAFF
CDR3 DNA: TGCAGCGTTGGTCAGGACAGGATGAACACTGAAGCTTTCTTT

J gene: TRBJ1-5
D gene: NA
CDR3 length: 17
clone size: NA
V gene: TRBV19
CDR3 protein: CASTGIAGAASNQPQHF
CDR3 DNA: TGTGCCAGTACGGGAATTGCGGGGGCCGCGAGCAATCAGCCCCAGCATTTT

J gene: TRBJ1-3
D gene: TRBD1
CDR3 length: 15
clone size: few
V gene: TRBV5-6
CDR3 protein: CASSLTGGVGNTIYF
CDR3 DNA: TGTGCCAGCAGCTTGACAGGGGGTGTAGGAAACACCATATATTTT

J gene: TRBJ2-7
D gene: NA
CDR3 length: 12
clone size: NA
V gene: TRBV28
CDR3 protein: CASSLQGYEQYF
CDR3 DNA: TGTGCCAGCAGTTTACAGGGCTACGAGCAGTACTTC

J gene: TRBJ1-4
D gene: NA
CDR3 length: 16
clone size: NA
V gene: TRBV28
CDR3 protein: CASSLPWAATNEKLFF
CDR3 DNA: TGTGCCAGCAGTTTACCTTGGGCCGCAACTAATGAAAAACTGTTTTTT

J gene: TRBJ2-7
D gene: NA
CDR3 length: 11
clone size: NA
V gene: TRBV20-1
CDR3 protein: CSAGGTYEQYF
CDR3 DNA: TGCAGTGCCGGAGGGACCTACGAGCAGTACTTC

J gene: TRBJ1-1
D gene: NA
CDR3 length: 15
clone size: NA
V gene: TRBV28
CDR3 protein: CASSPQGFLNTEAFF
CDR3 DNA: TGTGCCAGCAGTCCGCAGGGCTTCCTGAACACTGAAGCTTTCTTT

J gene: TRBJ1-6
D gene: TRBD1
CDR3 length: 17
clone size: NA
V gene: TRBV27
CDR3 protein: CASSLSTGESYNSPLHF
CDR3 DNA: TGTGCCAGCAGTTTATCGACAGGGGAGTCCTATAATTCACCCCTCCACTTT

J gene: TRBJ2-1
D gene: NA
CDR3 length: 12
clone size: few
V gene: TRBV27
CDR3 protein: CASSWREGEQFF
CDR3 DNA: TGTGCCAGCAGTTGGCGGGAAGGTGAGCAGTTCTTC

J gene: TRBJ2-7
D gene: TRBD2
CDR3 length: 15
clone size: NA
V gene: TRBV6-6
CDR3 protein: CASSVTSGGSYEQYF
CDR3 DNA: TGTGCCAGCAGTGTGACTAGCGGGGGTTCCTACGAGCAGTACTTC

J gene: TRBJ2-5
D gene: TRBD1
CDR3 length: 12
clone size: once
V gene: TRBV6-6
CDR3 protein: CASRPGGETQYF
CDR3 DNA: TGTGCCAGCAGGCCAGGGGGAGAGACCCAGTACTTC

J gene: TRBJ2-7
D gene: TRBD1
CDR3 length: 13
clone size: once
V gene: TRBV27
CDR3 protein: CASSRDRDYEQYF
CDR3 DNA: TGTGCCAGCAGCCGGGACAGGGACTACGAGCAGTACTTC

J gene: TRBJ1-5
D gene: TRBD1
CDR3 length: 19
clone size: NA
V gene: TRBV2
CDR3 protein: CASTTRPGQGIGGGQPQHF
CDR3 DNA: TGTGCCAGCACGACCCGTCCGGGACAGGGGATCGGAGGAGGTCAGCCCCAGCATTTT

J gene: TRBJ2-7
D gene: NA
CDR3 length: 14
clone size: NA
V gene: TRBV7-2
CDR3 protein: CASSLGAGIYEQYF
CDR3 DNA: TGTGCCAGCAGCTTAGGGGCAGGCATCTACGAGCAGTACTTC

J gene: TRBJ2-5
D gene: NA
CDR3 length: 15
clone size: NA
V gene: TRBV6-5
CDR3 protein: CASSFASGDQETQYF
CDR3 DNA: TGTGCCAGCAGTTTTGCGTCAGGGGACCAAGAGACCCAGTACTTC

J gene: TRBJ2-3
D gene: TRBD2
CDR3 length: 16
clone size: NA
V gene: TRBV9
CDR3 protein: CASSKSSGSLGDTQYF
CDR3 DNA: TGTGCCAGCAGCAAGTCTAGCGGGAGCCTAGGAGATACGCAGTATTTT

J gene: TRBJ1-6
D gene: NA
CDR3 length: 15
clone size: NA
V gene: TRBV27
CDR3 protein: CASSPDRSFNSPLHF
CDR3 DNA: TGTGCCAGCAGTCCAGACAGGAGTTTTAATTCACCCCTCCACTTT

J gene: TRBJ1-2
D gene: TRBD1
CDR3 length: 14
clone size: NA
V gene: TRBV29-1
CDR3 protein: CSVGVSGGRYGYTF
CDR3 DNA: TGCAGCGTTGGGGTCTCAGGGGGGCGGTATGGCTACACCTTC

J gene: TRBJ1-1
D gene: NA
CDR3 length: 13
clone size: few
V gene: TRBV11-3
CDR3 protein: CASSTSLNTEAFF
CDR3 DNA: TGTGCCAGCAGCACATCCCTGAACACTGAAGCTTTCTTT

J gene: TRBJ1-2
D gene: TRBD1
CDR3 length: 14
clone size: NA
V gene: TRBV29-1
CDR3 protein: CSVARDRSHDGYTF
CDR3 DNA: TGCAGCGTAGCTAGGGACAGGTCCCACGATGGCTACACCTTC

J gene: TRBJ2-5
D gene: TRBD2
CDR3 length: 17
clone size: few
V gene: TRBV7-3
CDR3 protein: CASSLGTSGGPGETQYF
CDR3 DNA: TGTGCCAGCAGCTTAGGGACTAGCGGGGGGCCTGGGGAGACCCAGTACTTC

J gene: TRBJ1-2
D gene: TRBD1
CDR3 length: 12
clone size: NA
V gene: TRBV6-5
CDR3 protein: CAAAGQGYGYTF
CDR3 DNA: TGTGCCGCAGCGGGACAGGGGTATGGCTACACCTTC

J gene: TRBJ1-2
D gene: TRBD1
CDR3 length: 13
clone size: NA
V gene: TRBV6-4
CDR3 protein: CASSPGGHYGYTF
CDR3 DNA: TGTGCCAGCAGTCCAGGGGGCCACTATGGCTACACCTTC

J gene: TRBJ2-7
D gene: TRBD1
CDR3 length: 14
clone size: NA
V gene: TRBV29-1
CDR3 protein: CSVRSGTGHYEQYF
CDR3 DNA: TGCAGCGTAAGGAGCGGGACAGGGCACTACGAGCAGTACTTC

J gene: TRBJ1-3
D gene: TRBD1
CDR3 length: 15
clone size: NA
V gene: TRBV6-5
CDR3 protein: CASSYSGQAVNTIYF
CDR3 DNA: TGTGCCAGCAGTTACTCGGGACAGGCGGTAAACACCATATATTTT

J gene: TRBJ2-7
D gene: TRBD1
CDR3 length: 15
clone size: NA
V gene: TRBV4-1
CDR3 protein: CASSQGLRGINEQYF
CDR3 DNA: TGCGCCAGCAGCCAAGGCCTCAGGGGGATAAACGAGCAGTACTTC

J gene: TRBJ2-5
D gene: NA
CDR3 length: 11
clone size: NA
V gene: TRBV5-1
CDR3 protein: CASSSQETQYF
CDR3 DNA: TGCGCCAGCAGCTCTCAAGAGACCCAGTACTTC

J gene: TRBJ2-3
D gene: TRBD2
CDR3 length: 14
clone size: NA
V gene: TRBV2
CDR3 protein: CASEVAGGTDTQYF
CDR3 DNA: TGTGCCAGCGAGGTAGCGGGGGGCACGGATACGCAGTATTTT